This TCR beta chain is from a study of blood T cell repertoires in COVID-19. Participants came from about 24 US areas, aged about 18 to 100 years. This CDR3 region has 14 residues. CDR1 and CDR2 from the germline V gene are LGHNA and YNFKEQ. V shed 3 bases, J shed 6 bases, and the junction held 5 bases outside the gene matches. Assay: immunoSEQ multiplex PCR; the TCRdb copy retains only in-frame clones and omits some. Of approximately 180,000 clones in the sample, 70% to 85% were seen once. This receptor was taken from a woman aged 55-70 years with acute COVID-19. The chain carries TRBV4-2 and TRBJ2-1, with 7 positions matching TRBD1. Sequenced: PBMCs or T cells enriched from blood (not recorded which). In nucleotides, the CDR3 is TGTGCCAGCAGCCAGGGAGACAGGGCCAATGAGCAGTTCTTC. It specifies CASSQGDRANEQFF.